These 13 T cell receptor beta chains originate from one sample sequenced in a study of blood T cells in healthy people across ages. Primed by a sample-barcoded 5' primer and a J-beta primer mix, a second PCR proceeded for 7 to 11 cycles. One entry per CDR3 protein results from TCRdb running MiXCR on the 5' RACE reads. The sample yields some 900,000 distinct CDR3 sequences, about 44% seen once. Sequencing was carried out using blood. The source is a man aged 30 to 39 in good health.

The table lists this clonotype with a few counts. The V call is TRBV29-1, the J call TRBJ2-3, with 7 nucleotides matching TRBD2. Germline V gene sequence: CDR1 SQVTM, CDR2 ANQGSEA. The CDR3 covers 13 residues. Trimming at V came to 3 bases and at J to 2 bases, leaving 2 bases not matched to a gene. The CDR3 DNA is TGCAGCGTTGACGCGGGGGTCACAGATACGCAGTATTTT. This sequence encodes CSVDAGVTDTQYF.

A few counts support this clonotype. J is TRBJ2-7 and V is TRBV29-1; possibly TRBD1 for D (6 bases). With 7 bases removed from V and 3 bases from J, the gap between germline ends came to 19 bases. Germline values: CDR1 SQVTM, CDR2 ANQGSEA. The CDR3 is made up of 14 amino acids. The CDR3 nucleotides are TGCAGCGCCAGGGGAGAGGGCTTAGACTACGAGCAGTACTTC. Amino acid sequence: CSARGEGLDYEQYF.

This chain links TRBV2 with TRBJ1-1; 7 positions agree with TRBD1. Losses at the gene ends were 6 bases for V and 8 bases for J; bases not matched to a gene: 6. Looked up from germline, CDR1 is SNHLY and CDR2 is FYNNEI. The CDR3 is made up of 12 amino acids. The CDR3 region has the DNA TGTGCCAGCAGACCAGGGGGTAGCGAAGCTTTCTTT. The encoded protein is CASRPGGSEAFF.

CDR3 nucleotides: TGTGCCATCAGTGACTTTTGGGACAGAGGGTCAAATCAGCCCCAGCATTTT. Its protein is CAISDFWDRGSNQPQHF. V usage is TRBV10-3 and J usage is TRBJ1-5; 7 bases map to TRBD1. The CDR3 is 17 residues long. V lost 3 bases and J lost 4; bases outside the gene matches: 12. Per germline, CDR1 ENHRY and CDR2 SYGVKD.

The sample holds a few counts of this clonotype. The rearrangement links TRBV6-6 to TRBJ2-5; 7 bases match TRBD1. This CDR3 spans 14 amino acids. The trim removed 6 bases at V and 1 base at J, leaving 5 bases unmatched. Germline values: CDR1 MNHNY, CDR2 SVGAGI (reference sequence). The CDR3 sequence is CASSRGQLQETQYF. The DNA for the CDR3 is TGTGCCAGCAGCCGGGGACAGCTCCAAGAGACCCAGTACTTC.

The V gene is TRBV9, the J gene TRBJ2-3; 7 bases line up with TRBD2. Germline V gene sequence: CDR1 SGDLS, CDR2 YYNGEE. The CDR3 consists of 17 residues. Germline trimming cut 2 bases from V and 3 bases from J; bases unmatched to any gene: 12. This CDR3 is CASSVTTSAAWTDTQYF. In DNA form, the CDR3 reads TGTGCCAGCAGCGTTACAACTAGCGCGGCATGGACAGATACGCAGTATTTT.

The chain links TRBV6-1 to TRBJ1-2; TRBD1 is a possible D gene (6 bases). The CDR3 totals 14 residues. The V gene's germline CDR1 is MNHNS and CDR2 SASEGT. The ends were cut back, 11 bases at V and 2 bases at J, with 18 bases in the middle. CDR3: CAGARIGGNYGYTF. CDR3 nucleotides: TGTGCCGGGGCCAGGATAGGGGGGAACTATGGCTACACCTTC.

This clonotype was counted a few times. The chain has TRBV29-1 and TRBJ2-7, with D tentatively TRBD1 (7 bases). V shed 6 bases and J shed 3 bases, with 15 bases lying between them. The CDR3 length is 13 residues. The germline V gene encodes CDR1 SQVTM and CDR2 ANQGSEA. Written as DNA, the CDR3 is TGCAGCGTCAGACGGCGGGACAGCTACGAGCAGTACTTC. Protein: CSVRRRDSYEQYF.

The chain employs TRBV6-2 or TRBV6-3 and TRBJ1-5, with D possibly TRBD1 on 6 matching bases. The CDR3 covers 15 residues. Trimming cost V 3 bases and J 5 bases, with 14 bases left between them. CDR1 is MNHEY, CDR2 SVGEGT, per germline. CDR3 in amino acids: CASSYEAGAYQPQHF. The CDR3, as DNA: TGTGCCAGCAGTTATGAGGCAGGGGCATATCAGCCCCAGCATTTT.

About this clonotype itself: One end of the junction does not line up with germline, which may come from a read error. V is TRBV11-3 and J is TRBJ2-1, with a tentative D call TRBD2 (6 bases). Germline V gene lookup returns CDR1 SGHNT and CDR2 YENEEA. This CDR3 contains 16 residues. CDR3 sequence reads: CAGSRVGGGTYNEQFF. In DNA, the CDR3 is TGTGCCGGCAGCCGCGTGGGGGGTGGCACCTACAATGAGCAGTTCTTC.

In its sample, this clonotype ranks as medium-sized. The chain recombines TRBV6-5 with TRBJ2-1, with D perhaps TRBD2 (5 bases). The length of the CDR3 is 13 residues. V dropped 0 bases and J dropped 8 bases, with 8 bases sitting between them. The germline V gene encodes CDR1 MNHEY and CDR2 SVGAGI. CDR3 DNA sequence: TGTGCCAGCAGTTACTCTGGAGCGGATGAGCAGTTCTTC. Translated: CASSYSGADEQFF.

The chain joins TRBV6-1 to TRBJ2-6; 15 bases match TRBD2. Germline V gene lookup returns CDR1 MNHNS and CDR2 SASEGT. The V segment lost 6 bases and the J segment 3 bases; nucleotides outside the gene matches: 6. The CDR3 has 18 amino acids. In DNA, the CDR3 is TGTGCCAGCAGCTTCGGGACTAGCGGGGGGAATGGGGCCAACGTCCTGACTTTC. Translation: CASSFGTSGGNGANVLTF.

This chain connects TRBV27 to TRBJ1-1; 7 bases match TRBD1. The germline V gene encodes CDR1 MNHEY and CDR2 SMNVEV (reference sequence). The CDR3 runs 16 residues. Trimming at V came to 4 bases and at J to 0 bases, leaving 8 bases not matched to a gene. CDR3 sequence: CASSSGGGTLNTEAFF. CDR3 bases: TGTGCCAGCAGTTCGGGAGGGGGCACCTTGAACACTGAAGCTTTCTTT.